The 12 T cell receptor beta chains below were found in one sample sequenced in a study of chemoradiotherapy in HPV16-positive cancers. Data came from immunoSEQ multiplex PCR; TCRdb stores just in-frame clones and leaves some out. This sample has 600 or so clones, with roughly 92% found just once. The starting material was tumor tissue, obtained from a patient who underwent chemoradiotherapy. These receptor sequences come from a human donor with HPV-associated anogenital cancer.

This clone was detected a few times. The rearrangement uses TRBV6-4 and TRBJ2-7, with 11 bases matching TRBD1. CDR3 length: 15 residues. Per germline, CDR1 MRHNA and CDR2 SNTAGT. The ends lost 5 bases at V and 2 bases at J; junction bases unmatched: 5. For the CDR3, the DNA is TGTGCCAGCAGTCCGGGACAGGGGGATACCTACGAGCAGTACTTC. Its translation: CASSPGQGDTYEQYF.

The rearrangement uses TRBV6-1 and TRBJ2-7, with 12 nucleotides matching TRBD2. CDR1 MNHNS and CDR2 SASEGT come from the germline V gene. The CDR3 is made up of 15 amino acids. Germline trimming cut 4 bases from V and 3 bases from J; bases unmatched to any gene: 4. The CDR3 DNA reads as TGTGCCAGCAGTGGTCTAGCGGGGGGGTACTACGAGCAGTACTTC. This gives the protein CASSGLAGGYYEQYF.

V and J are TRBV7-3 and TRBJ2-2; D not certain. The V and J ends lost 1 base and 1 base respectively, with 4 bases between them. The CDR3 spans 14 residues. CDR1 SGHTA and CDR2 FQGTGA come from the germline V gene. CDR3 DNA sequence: TGTGCCAGCAGCTTAATATGGAACACCGGGGAGCTGTTTTTT. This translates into CASSLIWNTGELFF.

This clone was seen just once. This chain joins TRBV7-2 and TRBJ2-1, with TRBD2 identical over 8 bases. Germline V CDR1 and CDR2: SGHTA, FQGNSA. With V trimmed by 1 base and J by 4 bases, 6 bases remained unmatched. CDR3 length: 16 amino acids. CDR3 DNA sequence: TGTGCCAGCAGCTTAGTTAGCGGCGGGGGGTACAATGAGCAGTTCTTC. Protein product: CASSLVSGGGYNEQFF.

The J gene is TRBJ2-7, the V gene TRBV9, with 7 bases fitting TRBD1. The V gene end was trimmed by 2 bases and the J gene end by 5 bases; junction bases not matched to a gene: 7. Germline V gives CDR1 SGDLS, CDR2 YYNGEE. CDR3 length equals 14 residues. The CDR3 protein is CASSVGQSPHEQYF. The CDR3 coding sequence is TGTGCCAGCAGCGTGGGACAGTCCCCCCACGAGCAGTACTTC.

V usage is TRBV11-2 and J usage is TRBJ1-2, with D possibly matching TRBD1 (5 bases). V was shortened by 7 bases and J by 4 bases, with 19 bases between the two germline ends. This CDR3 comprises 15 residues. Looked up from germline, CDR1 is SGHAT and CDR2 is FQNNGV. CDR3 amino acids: CASTQGPPGGYGYTF. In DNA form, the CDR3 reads TGTGCCAGCACCCAGGGACCGCCCGGTGGCTATGGCTACACCTTC.

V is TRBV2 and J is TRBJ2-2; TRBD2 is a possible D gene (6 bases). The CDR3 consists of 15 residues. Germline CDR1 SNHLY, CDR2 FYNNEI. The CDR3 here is CVSSRGSVKTGELFF. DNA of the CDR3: TGTGTCTCTTCCCGGGGGAGCGTTAAAACCGGGGAGCTGTTTTTT.

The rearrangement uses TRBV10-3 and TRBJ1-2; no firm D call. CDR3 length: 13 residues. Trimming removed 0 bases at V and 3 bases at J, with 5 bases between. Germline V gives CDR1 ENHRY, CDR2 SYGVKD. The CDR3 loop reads CAISESTDYGYTF. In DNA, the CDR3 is TGTGCCATCAGTGAGTCGACCGACTATGGCTACACCTTC.

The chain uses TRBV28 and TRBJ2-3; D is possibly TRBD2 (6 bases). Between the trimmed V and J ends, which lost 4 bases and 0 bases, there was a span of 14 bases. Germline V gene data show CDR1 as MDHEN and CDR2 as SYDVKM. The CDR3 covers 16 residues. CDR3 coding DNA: TGTGCCAGCAGTTCTCCGGGGGAGCGTAGCACAGATACGCAGTATTTT. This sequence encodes CASSSPGERSTDTQYF.

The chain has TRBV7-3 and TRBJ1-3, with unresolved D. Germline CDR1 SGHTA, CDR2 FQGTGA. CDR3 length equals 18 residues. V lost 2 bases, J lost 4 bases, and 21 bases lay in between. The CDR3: CASSLVWICYRVGNTIYF. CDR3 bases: TGTGCCAGCAGCTTAGTTTGGATATGTTACCGGGTGGGAAACACCATATATTTT.

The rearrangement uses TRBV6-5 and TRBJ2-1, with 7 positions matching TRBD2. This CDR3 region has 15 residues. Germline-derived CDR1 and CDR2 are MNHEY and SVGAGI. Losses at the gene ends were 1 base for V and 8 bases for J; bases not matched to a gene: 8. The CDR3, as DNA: TGTGCCAGCAGTTACTATCCGGGAGGCAGGGATGAGCAGTTCTTC. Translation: CASSYYPGGRDEQFF.

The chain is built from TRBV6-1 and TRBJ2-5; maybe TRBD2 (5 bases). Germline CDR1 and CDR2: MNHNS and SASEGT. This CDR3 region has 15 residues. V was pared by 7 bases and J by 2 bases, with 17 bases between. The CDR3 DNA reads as TGTGCCAGCAAGGAGGTACTAGTGGAACAAGAGACCCAGTACTTC. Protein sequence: CASKEVLVEQETQYF.